The clone carrying this TCR beta chain came up a few times. This sample stems from a study of beta chain features in type 1 diabetes. Study background: Sorted cell examination encompassed 85 million to 140 million cells across all samples.

Trimming left V 2 bases short and J 6 bases short, with 14 bases between. This CDR3 comprises 15 residues. Germline V gene sequence: CDR1 KGHSH, CDR2 LQKENI. Isolated RNA was reverse transcribed in full, so expressed TCRB transcripts were sequenced. Produced via immunoSEQ multiplex PCR; TCRdb's table is partial and in-frame only. The sample comprises 300,000 to 400,000 clones, roughly 8% of which are singletons, and roughly 0.44% rests with the top ten. The sample comprised central memory CD4+ T cells from blood. The source is a young woman in good health. The chain employs TRBV18 and TRBJ2-1; D is undetermined. In nucleotides, the CDR3 is TGTGCCAGCTCACCATTCGCCAAAAAGATCAATGAGCAGTTCTTC. Protein: CASSPFAKKINEQFF. Full variable domain (missing parts from reference TRBV18 and TRBJ2-1): NAGVMQNPRHLVRRRGQEARLRCSPMKGHSHVYWYRQLPEEGLKFMVYLQKENIIDESGMPKERFSAEFPKEGPSILRIQQVVRGDSAAYFCASSPFAKKINEQFFGPGTRLTVL.